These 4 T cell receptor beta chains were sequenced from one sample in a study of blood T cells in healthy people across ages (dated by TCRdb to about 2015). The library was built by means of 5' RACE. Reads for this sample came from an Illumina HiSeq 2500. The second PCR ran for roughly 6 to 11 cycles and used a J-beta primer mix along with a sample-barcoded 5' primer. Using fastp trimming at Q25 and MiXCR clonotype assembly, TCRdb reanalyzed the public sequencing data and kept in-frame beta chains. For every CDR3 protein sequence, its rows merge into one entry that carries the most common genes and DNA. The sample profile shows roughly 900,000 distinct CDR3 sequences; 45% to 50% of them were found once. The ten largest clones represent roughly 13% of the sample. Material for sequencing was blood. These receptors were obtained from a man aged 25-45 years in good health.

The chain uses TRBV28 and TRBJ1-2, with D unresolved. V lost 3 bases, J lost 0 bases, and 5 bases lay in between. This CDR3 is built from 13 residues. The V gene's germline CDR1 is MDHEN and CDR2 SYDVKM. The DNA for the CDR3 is TGTGCCAGCAGTTTTAGTCCTAACTATGGCTACACCTTC. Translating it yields CASSFSPNYGYTF.

CDR3 DNA: TGCAGTGCTTCGAAACGATTGTATGGACTACCTGTCACAGATACGCAGTATTTT. It yields the protein CSASKRLYGLPVTDTQYF. The V call is TRBV20-1, the J call TRBJ2-3; D is possibly TRBD2 (6 bases). CDR1 is DFQATT and CDR2 is SNEGSKA in the germline V gene (reference sequence). V lost 5 bases to trimming and J lost 2 bases, with 26 bases between them. The CDR3 has 18 amino acids.

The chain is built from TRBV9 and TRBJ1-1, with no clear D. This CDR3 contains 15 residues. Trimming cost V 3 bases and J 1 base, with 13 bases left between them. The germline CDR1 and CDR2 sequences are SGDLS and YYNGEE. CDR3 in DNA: TGTGCCAGCAGCGAGTCAGGCTGGGAGAACACTGAAGCTTTCTTT. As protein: CASSESGWENTEAFF.

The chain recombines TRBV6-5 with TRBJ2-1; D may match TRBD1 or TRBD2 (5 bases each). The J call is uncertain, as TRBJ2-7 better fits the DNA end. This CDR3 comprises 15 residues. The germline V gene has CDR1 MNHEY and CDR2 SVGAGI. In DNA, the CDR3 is TGTGCCAGCCGTACCGGGGCCGCAGGATACAATGAGCAGTACTTC. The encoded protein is CASRTGAAGYNEQYF.